The clone carrying this T cell receptor beta chain has more than one count but fewer than ten. Here immunoSEQ multiplex PCR was the method, and the copy in TCRdb shows in-frame clones only, minus some. The table has tens of thousands of clones, 70% to 80% seen once. This record belongs to a study of radiotherapy plus CTLA-4 blockade in lung cancer. Germline V lookup: CDR1 MNHNY, CDR2 SVGAGI (reference sequence). CDR3 size: 15 residues. V lost 6 bases and J 1 base, leaving 16 bases between the germline ends. The starting material was peripheral blood, obtained from a patient treated with radiotherapy plus ipilimumab. The V gene is TRBV6-6, the J gene TRBJ2-7; tentatively, D is TRBD1 (6 bases). The receptor comes from a human donor with non-small cell lung cancer who had a complete response to radiotherapy plus ipilimumab. The CDR3 sequence is CASSLDRIFSYEQYF. DNA for the CDR3: TGTGCCAGCAGCTTGGACAGAATCTTTTCCTACGAGCAGTACTTC.